The next 22 T cell receptor beta chains were all read from a single sample in a study of T cell responses to AZD1222 COVID-19 vaccine. Sequencing was performed with immunoSEQ multiplex PCR; in TCRdb, only in-frame clones are kept and a portion is missing. The sample yields tens of thousands of clones, roughly 90% seen once. The sample in question was peripheral blood, obtained on day 0 of MenACWY control vaccination. Receptors originate from an adult in good health.

The gene calls are TRBV27 and TRBJ2-3, with D perhaps TRBD1 (5 bases). V lost 4 bases and J 4 bases, leaving 15 bases between the germline ends. This CDR3 has 15 amino acids. CDR1 is MNHEY and CDR2 is SMNVEV in the germline V gene (reference sequence). CDR3 protein: CASSSQGSWSDTQYF. The CDR3 bases are TGTGCCAGCAGTTCGCAGGGATCCTGGTCAGATACGCAGTATTTT.

The genes are TRBV29-1 and TRBJ1-2, with D maybe TRBD1 (6 bases). The CDR3 totals 11 residues. Germline V lookup: CDR1 SQVTM, CDR2 ANQGSEA. The V end lost 3 bases, the J end lost 8 bases, and 10 bases lay between the germline ends. CDR3 amino acids: CSVEDRRGYTF. The CDR3 DNA reads TGCAGCGTTGAGGACAGAAGGGGCTACACCTTC.

This clone was recorded once. The genes are TRBV10-2 and TRBJ1-4; D is undetermined. Germline loops: CDR1 WSHSY, CDR2 SAAADI. The length of the CDR3 is 14 residues. V lost 7 bases to trimming and J lost 4 bases, with 13 bases between them. CDR3 sequence (DNA): TGCGCCAGCACTTCCAACTTGGATAATGAAAAACTGTTTTTT. It is translated as CASTSNLDNEKLFF.

V usage is TRBV19 and J usage is TRBJ2-3; 8 bases map to TRBD1. Germline CDR1 LNHDA, CDR2 SQIVND (reference sequence). The trim removed 3 bases at V and 2 bases at J, leaving 4 bases unmatched. CDR3 size: 15 residues. The CDR3 DNA reads as TGTGCCAGTAGTATCGGACAGGGATACACAGATACGCAGTATTTT. It codes for CASSIGQGYTDTQYF.

This clone was found once. The V gene is TRBV4-3, the J gene TRBJ2-7, with D uncertain. This CDR3 is built from 15 residues. The V gene lost 1 base and the J gene lost 2 bases, with 12 bases spanning the gap. Germline values: CDR1 LGHNA, CDR2 YSLEER. This chain's CDR3 is CASSQVADPTYEQYF. The CDR3 region has the DNA TGCGCCAGCAGCCAAGTCGCTGACCCGACCTACGAGCAGTACTTC.

The chain has TRBV5-1 and TRBJ2-1, with TRBD2 matching 10 bases. With V trimmed by 4 bases and J by 4 bases, 5 bases remained unmatched. Germline values: CDR1 SGHRS, CDR2 YFSETQ. There are 15 residues in the CDR3. The CDR3 region is CASSHELAGYNEQFF. CDR3 sequence (DNA): TGCGCCAGCAGCCACGAACTAGCGGGGTACAATGAGCAGTTCTTC.

This clone came up once. The gene calls are TRBV5-4 and TRBJ2-7, with 8 bases aligning to TRBD1. CDR1 is SGHNT, CDR2 YYREEE, per germline (reference sequence). Trimming took 4 bases from V and 5 from J; bases not matched to a gene: 8. The CDR3 extends over 14 amino acids. CDR3 protein: CASSPGQGFDEQYF. Here the CDR3 DNA reads TGTGCCAGCAGCCCAGGACAGGGTTTCGACGAGCAGTACTTC.

The V call is TRBV7-2, the J call TRBJ2-5; unclear D gene. V was cut by 1 base and J by 5 bases, with 11 bases left in between. Per germline, CDR1 SGHTA and CDR2 FQGNSA. The CDR3 runs to 14 residues. CDR3 nucleotides: TGTGCCAGCAGCTTAGTATGGTTTGATGAGACCCAGTACTTC. Protein product: CASSLVWFDETQYF.

The gene calls are TRBV6-5 and TRBJ2-1, with D uncertain. CDR1 MNHEY and CDR2 SVGAGI come from the germline V gene. Trimming removed 2 bases from V and 3 bases from J, with 8 bases in between. CDR3 length: 14 residues. The CDR3 spells CASSYPPHYNEQFF. CDR3 sequence (DNA): TGTGCCAGCAGTTACCCCCCACACTACAATGAGCAGTTCTTC.

V gene TRBV6-5 combines with J gene TRBJ2-7, with TRBD1 as a possible D gene (6 bases). Germline CDR1 and CDR2: MNHEY and SVGAGI. V was pared by 4 bases and J by 0 bases, with 13 bases between. The CDR3 extends over 15 amino acids. CDR3 amino acids: CASSSYRERSYEQYF. CDR3 DNA sequence: TGTGCCAGCAGTTCCTACAGGGAACGCTCCTACGAGCAGTACTTC.

This clone occurred once. The V gene is TRBV4-3, the J gene TRBJ1-1; D may be TRBD1 (6 bases). V shed 0 bases and J shed 5 bases, with 13 bases lying between them. Germline CDR1 reads LGHNA; CDR2 reads YSLEER. The CDR3 extends over 15 amino acids. CDR3 amino acids: CASSQDRQVSTEAFF. CDR3 nucleotides: TGCGCCAGCAGCCAAGATCGACAGGTATCGACTGAAGCTTTCTTT.

This chain joins TRBV10-2 and TRBJ1-6, with D maybe TRBD1 (5 bases). CDR1 and CDR2 (germline): WSHSY, SAAADI. Trimming cost V 4 bases and J 4 bases, with 11 bases left between them. This CDR3 has 15 residues. CDR3 sequence (DNA): TGCGCCAGCAGTGCTGGGGACCGTTATAATTCACCCCTCCACTTT. Translating it yields CASSAGDRYNSPLHF.

This chain joins TRBV7-8 and TRBJ1-6; 7 bases match TRBD1. The CDR3 has 15 amino acids. Trimming at V came to 5 bases and at J to 10 bases, leaving 11 bases not matched to a gene. Germline values: CDR1 SGHVS, CDR2 FQNEAQ. CDR3 sequence: CASSLLDRSMSPLHF. CDR3 DNA: TGTGCCAGCAGCCTTTTGGACAGGTCCATGTCACCCCTCCACTTT.

This chain uses TRBV5-4 with TRBJ2-3, with 9 bases matching TRBD2. Germline lookup yields CDR1 SGHNT and CDR2 YYREEE (reference sequence). V gave up 3 bases and J gave up 2 bases; unmatched junction bases: 7. This CDR3 spans 16 amino acids. CDR3 nucleotides: TGTGCCAGCAGCTCGCCAGCGGGAGGTAACACAGATACGCAGTATTTT. Protein: CASSSPAGGNTDTQYF.

The chain couples TRBV10-3 to TRBJ1-6, with D hard to call. CDR3 length equals 17 residues. Germline V gene sequence: CDR1 ENHRY, CDR2 SYGVKD. The V gene lost 0 bases and the J gene lost 1 base, with 10 bases spanning the gap. The CDR3, as DNA: TGTGCCATCAGTGAGTCCCCAGGAGGGTCCTATAATTCACCCCTCCACTTT. Protein sequence: CAISESPGGSYNSPLHF.

This chain connects TRBV10-2 to TRBJ1-1, with no clear D. Germline V gene data show CDR1 as WSHSY and CDR2 as SAAADI. The CDR3 runs to 11 residues. Between the trimmed V and J ends, which lost 7 bases and 3 bases, there was a span of 6 bases. For the CDR3, the DNA is TGCGCCAGCACGGGGTACACTGAAGCTTTCTTT. This codes for CASTGYTEAFF.

The chain links TRBV28 to TRBJ2-7, with D tentatively TRBD1 or TRBD2 (5 bases each). V was pared by 6 bases and J by 2 bases, with 17 bases between. The CDR3 covers 15 residues. Per germline, CDR1 MDHEN and CDR2 SYDVKM. CDR3 in DNA: TGTGCCAGCAGCTCTCTAGCCTTGGGGGCCTACGAGCAGTACTTC. Protein: CASSSLALGAYEQYF.

This chain uses TRBV7-8 with TRBJ2-3, with 11 bases identical to TRBD1. CDR1 and CDR2 (germline): SGHVS, FQNEAQ. The CDR3 loop spans 15 amino acids. V lost 5 bases to trimming and J lost 4 bases; unmatched junction nucleotides: 5. The CDR3: CASSHRDRGADTQYF. The CDR3 coding sequence is TGTGCCAGCAGCCATCGGGACAGGGGGGCAGATACGCAGTATTTT.

The chain combines TRBV7-9 with TRBJ1-2; TRBD1 might be the D (5 bases). The CDR3 is 12 amino acids. Trimming removed 3 bases from V and 6 bases from J, with 8 bases in between. Germline V gene sequence: CDR1 SEHNR, CDR2 FQNEAQ (reference sequence). CDR3: CASSFIGDGYTF. The CDR3 region has the DNA TGTGCCAGCAGCTTTATAGGGGATGGCTACACCTTC. Full variable domain (outside the CDR3, taken from reference TRBV7-9 and TRBJ1-2): DTGVSQNPRHKITKRGQNVTFRCDPISEHNRLYWYRQTLGQGPEFLTYFQNEAQLEKSRLLSDRFSAERPKGSFSTLEIQRTEQGDSAMYLCASSFIGDGYTFGSGTRLTVV.

The chain has TRBV29-1 and TRBJ2-1; 8 nucleotides line up with TRBD2. This CDR3 has 14 amino acids. Germline V gene data show CDR1 as SQVTM and CDR2 as ANQGSEA. The junction had 4 bases not matched to a gene; V was cut back by 5 bases and J by 1 base. CDR3 in DNA: TGCAGCGTTCCTAGCGGGTGGTCCTACAATGAGCAGTTCTTC. Amino acids: CSVPSGWSYNEQFF.

The chain joins TRBV7-9 to TRBJ2-7; D is undetermined. The germline V and J ends were trimmed by 1 base and 5 bases, with 6 bases remaining between them. CDR3 size: 12 residues. CDR1 and CDR2 (germline): SEHNR, FQNEAQ (reference sequence). As DNA, the CDR3 is TGTGCCAGCAGCTTAGAAAACGACGAGCAGTACTTC. Translating gives CASSLENDEQYF. Supplemented by reference TRBV7-9 and TRBJ2-7, the full variable domain reads DTGVSQNPRHKITKRGQNVTFRCDPISEHNRLYWYRQTLGQGPEFLTYFQNEAQLEKSRLLSDRFSAERPKGSFSTLEIQRTEQGDSAMYLCASSLENDEQYFGPGTRLTVT.

CDR3 residues: CATSRDTSGGVEQYF. The CDR3 DNA reads TGTGCCACCAGCAGAGACACTAGCGGGGGCGTAGAGCAGTACTTC. This chain connects TRBV15 to TRBJ2-7; 11 bases map to TRBD2. Unmatched junction bases numbered 5, after V lost 0 bases and J lost 7 bases. The length of the CDR3 is 15 residues. The germline V gene encodes CDR1 LNHNV and CDR2 YYDKDF (reference sequence).